This is a list of T cell receptor beta chains from one sample in a study of PD-1 blockade in classical Hodgkin lymphoma. Sequencing used immunoSEQ multiplex PCR; TCRdb keeps in-frame clones, though not all of them. The table includes roughly 48,000 clones, more than 75% detected once. The starting material was peripheral blood mononuclear cells (PBMCs), obtained before the fourth cycle of nivolumab. Receptor source: a human donor with classical Hodgkin lymphoma. Both conserved end residues are trimmed from each CDR3. The order of the fields is J gene, V gene, D gene, CDR3 protein. A D gene is named only where the DNA matches it firmly.

TRBJ2-7 | TRBV5-5 | TRBD2 | ASRSAGGPYEQY
TRBJ2-3 | TRBV6-1 | . | ASSESQGRTDTQY
TRBJ1-1 | TRBV4-1 | . | ASSQATGVAEAF
TRBJ2-3 | TRBV19 | . | ASGWGGTGDTQY
TRBJ2-3 | TRBV11-1 | . | ASSLDQKGTDTQY
TRBJ2-5 | TRBV5-1 | . | ASRGMQTQY
TRBJ2-2 | TRBV27 | . | ASSQGWITGELF
TRBJ2-1 | TRBV6-1 | . | ASSGYGGSSNGQF
TRBJ1-5 | TRBV19 | . | ASSRIGTGVGNQPQH
TRBJ2-1 | TRBV4-1 | . | ASSQEDSYNEQF
TRBJ2-3 | TRBV15 | . | ATSRDLDPADTQY
TRBJ2-1 | TRBV5-5 | . | ASSFPAGFDNEQF
TRBJ2-1 | TRBV6-5 | . | ASSILAGAYEQF
TRBJ1-1 | TRBV11-2 | . | ASSLGQGLRSAGAF
TRBJ2-3 | TRBV27 | . | ASSFSTSTDTQY
TRBJ2-5 | TRBV5-4 | TRBD1 | ASGRDRSSETQY
TRBJ2-1 | TRBV7-9 | . | ASSLSGGDGGEQF
TRBJ2-7 | TRBV2 | . | ASSEGPRGRYEQY
TRBJ2-7 | TRBV15 | . | ATSRSKGASSYEQY
TRBJ2-1 | TRBV27 | TRBD1 | ASRKQGALINEQF
TRBJ2-1 | TRBV7-9 | . | ASSLFRGQTYNEQF